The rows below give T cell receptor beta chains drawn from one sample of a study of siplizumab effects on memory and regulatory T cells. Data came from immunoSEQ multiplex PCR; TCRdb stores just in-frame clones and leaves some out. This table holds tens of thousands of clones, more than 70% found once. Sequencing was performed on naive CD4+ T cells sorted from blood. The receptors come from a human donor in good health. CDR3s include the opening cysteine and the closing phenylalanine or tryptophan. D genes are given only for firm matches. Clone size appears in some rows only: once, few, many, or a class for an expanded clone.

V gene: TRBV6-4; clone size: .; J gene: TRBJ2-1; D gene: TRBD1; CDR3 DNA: TGTGCCAGCAGTAGACAGGGGGCTGGGGATGAGCAGTTCTTC; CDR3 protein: CASSRQGAGDEQFF
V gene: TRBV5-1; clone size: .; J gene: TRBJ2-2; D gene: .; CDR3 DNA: TGCGCCAGCACGGACTTATCGAACACCGGGGAGCTGTTTTTT; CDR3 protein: CASTDLSNTGELFF
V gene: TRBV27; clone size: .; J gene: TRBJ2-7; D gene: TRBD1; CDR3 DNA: TGTGCCAGCAGTTTAAAGGGACAGGGGGCTTACGAGCAGTACTTC; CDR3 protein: CASSLKGQGAYEQYF
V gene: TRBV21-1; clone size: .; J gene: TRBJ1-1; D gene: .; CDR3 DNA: TGTGCCAGCAGCAAACGGGACAGGGGCACTGAAGCTTTCTTT; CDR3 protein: CASSKRDRGTEAFF
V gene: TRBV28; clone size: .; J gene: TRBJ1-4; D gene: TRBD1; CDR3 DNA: TGTGCCAGCGGCGGCGGACAGGGGATTGAAAAACTGTTTTTT; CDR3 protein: CASGGGQGIEKLFF
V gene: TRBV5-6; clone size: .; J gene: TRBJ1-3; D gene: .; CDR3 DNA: TGTGCCAGCAGCTTGTTAAACACCATATATTTT; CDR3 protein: CASSLLNTIYF
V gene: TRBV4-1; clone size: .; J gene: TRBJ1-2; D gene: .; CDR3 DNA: TGCGCCAGCAGCCAAACAGGATACTATGGCTACACCTTC; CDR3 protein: CASSQTGYYGYTF
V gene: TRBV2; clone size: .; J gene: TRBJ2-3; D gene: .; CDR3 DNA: TGTGCCAGCAGTGTAGGGTACGGGGGAGATACGCAGTATTTT; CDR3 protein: CASSVGYGGDTQYF
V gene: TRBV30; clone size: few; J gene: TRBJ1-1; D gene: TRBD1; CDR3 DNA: TGTGCCTGGCGGACAGGGGCGACTGAAGCTTTCTTT; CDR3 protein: CAWRTGATEAFF
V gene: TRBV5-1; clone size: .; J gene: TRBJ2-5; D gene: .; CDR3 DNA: TGCGCCAGCAGCTCGGACAGCCTCGGTCGGGCCCAGTACTTC; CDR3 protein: CASSSDSLGRAQYF
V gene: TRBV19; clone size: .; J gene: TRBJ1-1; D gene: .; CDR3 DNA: TGTGCCAGTAGTCAGGGGACGAACACTGAAGCTTTCTTT; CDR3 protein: CASSQGTNTEAFF
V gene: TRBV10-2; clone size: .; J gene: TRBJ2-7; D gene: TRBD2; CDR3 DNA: TGCGCCAGCAGTGAGTTGGGGACTAGCGGGAGTTACGAGCAGTACTTC; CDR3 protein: CASSELGTSGSYEQYF
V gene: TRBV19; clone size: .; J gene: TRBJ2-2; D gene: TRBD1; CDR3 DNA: TGTGCCAGTACCACAGGGGGCCCTTGGACCGGGGAGCTGTTTTTT; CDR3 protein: CASTTGGPWTGELFF
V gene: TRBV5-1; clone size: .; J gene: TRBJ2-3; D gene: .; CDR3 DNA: TGCGCCAGCACCCCCGGGGCGGGTTGGGATACGCAGTATTTT; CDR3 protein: CASTPGAGWDTQYF
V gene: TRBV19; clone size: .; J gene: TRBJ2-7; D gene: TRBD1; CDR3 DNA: TGTGCCAGTAGGCCTAGGACAGGCTCCTACGAGCAGTACTTC; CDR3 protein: CASRPRTGSYEQYF
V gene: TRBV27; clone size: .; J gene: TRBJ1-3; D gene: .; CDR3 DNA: TGTGCCAGCAGTTCAACCAATCTGATGGGGGGCCCTGGAAACACCATATATTTT; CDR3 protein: CASSSTNLMGGPGNTIYF
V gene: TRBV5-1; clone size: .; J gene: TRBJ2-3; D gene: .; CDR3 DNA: TGCGCCAGCAGCTTTAGAGATACGCAGTATTTT; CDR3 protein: CASSFRDTQYF
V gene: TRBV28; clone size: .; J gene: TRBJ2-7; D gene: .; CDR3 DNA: TGTGCCAGCAGTCTCAGCTCCTACGAGCAGTACTTC; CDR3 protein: CASSLSSYEQYF
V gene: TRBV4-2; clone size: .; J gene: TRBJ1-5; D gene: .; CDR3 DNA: TGTGCCAGCAGCCAAGAGGCCCAGGGAGGTCAGCCCCAGCATTTT; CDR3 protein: CASSQEAQGGQPQHF
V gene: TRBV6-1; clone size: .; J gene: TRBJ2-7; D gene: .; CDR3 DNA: TGTGCCAGCAGACCGACAGTCCCCGGGGTCTACGAGCAGTACTTC; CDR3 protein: CASRPTVPGVYEQYF
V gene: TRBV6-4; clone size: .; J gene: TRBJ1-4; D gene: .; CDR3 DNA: TGTGCCAGCCGGTTAGCGCTCAATAGCGGGAAACTGTTTTTT; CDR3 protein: CASRLALNSGKLFF
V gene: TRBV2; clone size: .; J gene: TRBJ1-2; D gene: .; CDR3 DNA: TGTGCCAGCAGTGAGTTCGGTGACTCCTATGGCTACACCTTC; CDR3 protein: CASSEFGDSYGYTF
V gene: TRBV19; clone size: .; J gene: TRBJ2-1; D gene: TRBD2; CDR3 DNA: TGTGCCAGTGGAACTAGCGGCTATGAGCAGTTCTTC; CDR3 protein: CASGTSGYEQFF
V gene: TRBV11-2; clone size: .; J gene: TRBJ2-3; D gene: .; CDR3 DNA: TGTGCCAGCAGCTTCCAGCTAGGTTCTGATACGCAGTATTTT; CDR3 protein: CASSFQLGSDTQYF
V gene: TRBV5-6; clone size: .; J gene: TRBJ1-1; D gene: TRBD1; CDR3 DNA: TGTGCCAGCAGCTTGCGCAGGGGGTACATGAACACTGAAGCTTTCTTT; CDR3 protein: CASSLRRGYMNTEAFF
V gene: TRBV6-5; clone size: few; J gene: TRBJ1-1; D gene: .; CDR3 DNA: TGTGCCAGCAGTCTCCATGGCATGAACACTGAAGCTTTCTTT; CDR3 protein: CASSLHGMNTEAFF
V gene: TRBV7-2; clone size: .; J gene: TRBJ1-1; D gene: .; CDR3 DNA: TGTGCCAGCAGCTTAGCAGCGCCTGCAGCTTTCTTT; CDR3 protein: CASSLAAPAAFF
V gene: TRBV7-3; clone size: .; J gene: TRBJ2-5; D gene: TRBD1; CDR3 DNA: TGTGCCAGCAGTCCACAGGGGGCACAGGAGACCCAGTACTTC; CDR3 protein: CASSPQGAQETQYF
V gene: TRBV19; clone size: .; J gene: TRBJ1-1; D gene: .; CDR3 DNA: TGTGCCAGTAGTATAGATCATGCGGGTATGAACACTGAAGCTTTCTTT; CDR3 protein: CASSIDHAGMNTEAFF
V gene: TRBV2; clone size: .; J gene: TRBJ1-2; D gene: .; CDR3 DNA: TGTGCCAGCAGTGAAGCAGAAGCCAGGAACTATGGCTACACCTTC; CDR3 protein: CASSEAEARNYGYTF
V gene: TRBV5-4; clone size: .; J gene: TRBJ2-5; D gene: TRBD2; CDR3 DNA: TGTGCCAGCAGCTTGGATCCCAGCGGGGAGGCCCAGTACTTC; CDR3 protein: CASSLDPSGEAQYF
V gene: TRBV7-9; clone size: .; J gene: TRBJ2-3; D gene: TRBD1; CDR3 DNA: TGTGCCAGCAGCCCCCCAGGGGGAAGGGGCACAGATACGCAGTATTTT; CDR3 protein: CASSPPGGRGTDTQYF
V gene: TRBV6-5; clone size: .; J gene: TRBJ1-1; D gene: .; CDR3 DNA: TGTGCCAGCAGTCGAGACACACGGACCACTGAAGCTTTCTTT; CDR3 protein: CASSRDTRTTEAFF
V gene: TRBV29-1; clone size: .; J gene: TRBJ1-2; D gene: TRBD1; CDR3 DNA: TGCAGCGTTGAAGGGACAGGGAGAGTCGGCTACACCTTC; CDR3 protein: CSVEGTGRVGYTF
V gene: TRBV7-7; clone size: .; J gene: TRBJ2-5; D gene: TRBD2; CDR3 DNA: TGTGCTAGCAGCCCAGGACTAGCGGGAGGACGTGGCCAAGAGACCCAGTACTTC; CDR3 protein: CASSPGLAGGRGQETQYF
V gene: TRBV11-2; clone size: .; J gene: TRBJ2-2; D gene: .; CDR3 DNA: TGTGCCAGCAGCTCTACTGTTAGGGCGGCCGGGGAGCTGTTTTTT; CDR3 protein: CASSSTVRAAGELFF
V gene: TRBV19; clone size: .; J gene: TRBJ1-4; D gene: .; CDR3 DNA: TGTGCCAGTAGTTGGCAGGGAGGGGAAAAACTGTTTTTT; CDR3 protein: CASSWQGGEKLFF
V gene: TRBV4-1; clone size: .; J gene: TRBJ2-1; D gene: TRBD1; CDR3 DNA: TGCGCCAGCAGCCAGGGACAGGGCAGATTTTCCTACAATGAGCAGTTCTTC; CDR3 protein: CASSQGQGRFSYNEQFF
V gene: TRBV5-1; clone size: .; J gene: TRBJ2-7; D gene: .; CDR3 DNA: TGCGCCAGCAGCCTGACACAGGGAAACTACGAGCAGTACTTC; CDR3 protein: CASSLTQGNYEQYF
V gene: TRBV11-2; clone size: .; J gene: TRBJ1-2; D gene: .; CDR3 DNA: TGTGCCTGCGCGTCGTTCGGGCGACGGATTATTAGAGTAGCCTTC; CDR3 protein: CACASFGRRIIRVAF
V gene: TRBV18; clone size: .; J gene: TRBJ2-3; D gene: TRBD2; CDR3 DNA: TGTGCCAGCTCACCAAGCGGGGGCACAGATACGCAGTATTTT; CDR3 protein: CASSPSGGTDTQYF
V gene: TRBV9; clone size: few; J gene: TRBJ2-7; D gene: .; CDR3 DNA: TGTGCCAGCAGCGTAGGGGGTCCAGCGGCCGAGCAGTACTTC; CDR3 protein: CASSVGGPAAEQYF
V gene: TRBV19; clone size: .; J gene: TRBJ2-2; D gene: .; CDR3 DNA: TGTGCCAGCCGATATACTTCGAACACCGGGGAGCTGTTTTTT; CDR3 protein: CASRYTSNTGELFF
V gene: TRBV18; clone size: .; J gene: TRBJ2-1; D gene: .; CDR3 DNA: TGTGCCAGCTCACCACCATCTGCGGCCTCCTACAATGAGCAGTTCTTC; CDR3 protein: CASSPPSAASYNEQFF
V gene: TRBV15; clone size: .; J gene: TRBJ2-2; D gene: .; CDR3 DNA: TGTGCCACCAGCAGAGGCGGGGAGCTGTTTTTT; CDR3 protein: CATSRGGELFF
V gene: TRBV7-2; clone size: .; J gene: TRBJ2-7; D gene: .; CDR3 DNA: TGTGCCAGCAGCTTCACCTACGCCTACGAGCAGTACTTC; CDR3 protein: CASSFTYAYEQYF
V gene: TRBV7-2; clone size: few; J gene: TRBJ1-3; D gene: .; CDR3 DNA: TGTGCCAGCAGCAAGGGAGGGCTTGGAGGAAACACCATATATTTT; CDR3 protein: CASSKGGLGGNTIYF
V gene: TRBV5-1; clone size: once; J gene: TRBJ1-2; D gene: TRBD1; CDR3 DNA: TGCGCCAGCAGCTCCTCAGGGGGGGCCGCGGGCTACACCTTC; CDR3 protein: CASSSSGGAAGYTF
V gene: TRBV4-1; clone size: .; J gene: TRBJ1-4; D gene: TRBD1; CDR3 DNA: TGCGCCAGCAGCCACTCCTGGGTAAGGACAGGGCGGGAAAAACTGTTTTTT; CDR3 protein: CASSHSWVRTGREKLFF
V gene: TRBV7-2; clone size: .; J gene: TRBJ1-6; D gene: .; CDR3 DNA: TGTGCCAGCAGCTTAGACAGGGACGTTTCACCCCTCCACTTT; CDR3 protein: CASSLDRDVSPLHF
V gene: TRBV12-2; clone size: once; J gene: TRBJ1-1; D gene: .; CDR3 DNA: TGTGCAAGTCGCGAAGGGTCCAGGAAAAACATGAACACTGAAGCTTTCTTT; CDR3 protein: CASREGSRKNMNTEAFF
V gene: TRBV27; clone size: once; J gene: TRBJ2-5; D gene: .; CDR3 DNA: TGTGCCAGCAGTTTAAGGAGCCGGGGGGAGACCCAGTACTTC; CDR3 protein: CASSLRSRGETQYF
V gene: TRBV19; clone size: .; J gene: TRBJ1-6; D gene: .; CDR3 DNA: TGTGCCAGTAGTATATTTCAGACTAATTCACCCCTCCACTTT; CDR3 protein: CASSIFQTNSPLHF
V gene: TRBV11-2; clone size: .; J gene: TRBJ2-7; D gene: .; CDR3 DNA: TGTGCCAGCAGCTTCCGGGACGGCGGCTACGAGCAGTACTTC; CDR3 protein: CASSFRDGGYEQYF
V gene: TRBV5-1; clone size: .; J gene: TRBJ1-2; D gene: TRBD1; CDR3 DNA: TGCGCCAGCAGCAGGTGGACAGGGGATGTTGGCTATGGCTACACCTTC; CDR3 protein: CASSRWTGDVGYGYTF